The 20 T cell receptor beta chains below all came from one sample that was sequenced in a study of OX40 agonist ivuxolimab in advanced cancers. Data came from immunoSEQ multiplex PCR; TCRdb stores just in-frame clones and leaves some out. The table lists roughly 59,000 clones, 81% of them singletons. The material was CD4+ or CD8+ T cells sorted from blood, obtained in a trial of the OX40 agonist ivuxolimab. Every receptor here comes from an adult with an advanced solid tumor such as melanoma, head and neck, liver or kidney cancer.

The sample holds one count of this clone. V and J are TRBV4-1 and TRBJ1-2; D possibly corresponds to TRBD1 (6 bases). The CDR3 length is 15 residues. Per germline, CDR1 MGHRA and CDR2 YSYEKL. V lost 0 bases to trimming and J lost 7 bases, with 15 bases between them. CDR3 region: CASSQEGRLGGGYTF. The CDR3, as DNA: TGCGCCAGCAGCCAAGAGGGCCGCCTAGGGGGTGGCTACACCTTC.

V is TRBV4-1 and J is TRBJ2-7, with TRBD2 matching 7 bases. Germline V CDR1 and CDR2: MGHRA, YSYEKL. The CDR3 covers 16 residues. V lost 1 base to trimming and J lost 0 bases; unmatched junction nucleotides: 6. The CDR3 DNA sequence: TGCGCCAGCAGCCAAGGACCAAGCGGGGTCTCCTACGAGCAGTACTTC. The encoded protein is CASSQGPSGVSYEQYF.

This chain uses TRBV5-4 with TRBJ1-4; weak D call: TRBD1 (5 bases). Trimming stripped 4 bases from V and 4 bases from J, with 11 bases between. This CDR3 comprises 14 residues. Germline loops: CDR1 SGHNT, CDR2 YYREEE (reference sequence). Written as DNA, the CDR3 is TGTGCCAGCAGCGACAGTCGTGATAATGAAAAACTGTTTTTT. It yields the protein CASSDSRDNEKLFF.

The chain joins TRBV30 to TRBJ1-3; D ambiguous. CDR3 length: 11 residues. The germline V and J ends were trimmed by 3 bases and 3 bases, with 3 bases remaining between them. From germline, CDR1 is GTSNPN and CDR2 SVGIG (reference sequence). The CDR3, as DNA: TGTGCCTGGAGAGGTGGAAACACCATATATTTT. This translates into CAWRGGNTIYF. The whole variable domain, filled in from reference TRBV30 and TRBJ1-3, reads SQTIHQWPATLVQPVGSPLSLECTVEGTSNPNLYWYRQAAGRGLQLLFYSVGIGQISSEVPQNLSASRPQDRQFILSSKKLLLSDSGFYLCAWRGGNTIYFGEGSWLTVV.

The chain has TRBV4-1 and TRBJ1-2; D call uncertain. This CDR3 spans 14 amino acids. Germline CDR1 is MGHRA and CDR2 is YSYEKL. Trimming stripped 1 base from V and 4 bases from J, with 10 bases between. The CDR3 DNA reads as TGCGCCAGCAGCCAAGGGGCCGAGGGCTATGGCTACACCTTC. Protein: CASSQGAEGYGYTF.

Here the CDR3 reads CATSSSYRDGRPQHF. In DNA form, the CDR3 reads TGTGCCACCAGCAGCTCGTACAGGGATGGTAGACCCCAGCATTTT. The chain is built from TRBV15 and TRBJ1-5; D perhaps matches TRBD1 (6 bases). Trimming removed 3 bases at V and 10 bases at J, with 19 bases between. The CDR3 loop spans 15 amino acids. Germline CDR1 and CDR2: LNHNV and YYDKDF (reference sequence).

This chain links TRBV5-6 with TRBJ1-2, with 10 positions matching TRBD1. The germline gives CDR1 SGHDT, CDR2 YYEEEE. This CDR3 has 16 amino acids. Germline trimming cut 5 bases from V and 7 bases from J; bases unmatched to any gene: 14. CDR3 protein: CASRFRQGAVALGYTF. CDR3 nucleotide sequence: TGTGCCAGCAGATTTCGACAGGGGGCCGTGGCTCTTGGCTACACCTTC.

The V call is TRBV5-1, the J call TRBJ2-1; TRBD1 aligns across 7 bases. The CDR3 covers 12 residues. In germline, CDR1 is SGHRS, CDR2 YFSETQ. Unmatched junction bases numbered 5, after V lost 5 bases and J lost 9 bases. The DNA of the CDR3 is TGCGCCAGCAGACTCGAGGGGGCTGAGCAGTTCTTC. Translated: CASRLEGAEQFF. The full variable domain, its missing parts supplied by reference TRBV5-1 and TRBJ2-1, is KAGVTQTPRYLIKTRGQQVTLSCSPISGHRSVSWYQQTPGQGLQFLFEYFSETQRNKGNFPGRFSGRQFSNSRSEMNVSTLELGDSALYLCASRLEGAEQFFGPGTRLTVL.

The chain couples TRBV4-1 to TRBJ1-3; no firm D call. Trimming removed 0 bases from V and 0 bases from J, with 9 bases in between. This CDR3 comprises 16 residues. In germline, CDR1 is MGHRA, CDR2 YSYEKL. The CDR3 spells CASSQDFAASGNTIYF. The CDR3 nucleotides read TGCGCCAGCAGCCAAGATTTCGCAGCCTCTGGAAACACCATATATTTT.

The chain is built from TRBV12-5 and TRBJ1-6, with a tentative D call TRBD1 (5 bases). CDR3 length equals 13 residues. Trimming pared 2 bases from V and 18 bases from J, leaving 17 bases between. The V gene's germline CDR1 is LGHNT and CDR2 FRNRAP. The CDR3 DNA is TGTGCTAGTGGTTTGACTGGGACGGGCTTCCCCCACTTT. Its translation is CASGLTGTGFPHF. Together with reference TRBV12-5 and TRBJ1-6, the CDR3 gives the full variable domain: DARVTQTPRHKVTEMGQEVTMRCQPILGHNTVFWYRQTMMQGLELLAYFRNRAPLDDSGMPKDRFSAEMPDATLATLKIQPSEPRDSAVYFCASGLTGTGFPHFGNGTRLTVT.

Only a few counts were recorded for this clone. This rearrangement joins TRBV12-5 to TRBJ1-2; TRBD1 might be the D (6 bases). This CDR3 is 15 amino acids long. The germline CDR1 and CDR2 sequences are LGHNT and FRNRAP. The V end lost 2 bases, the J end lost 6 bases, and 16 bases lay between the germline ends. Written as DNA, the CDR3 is TGTGCTAGTGGTTTGTCCCAAGGATCAGGGGATGGCTACACCTTC. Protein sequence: CASGLSQGSGDGYTF.

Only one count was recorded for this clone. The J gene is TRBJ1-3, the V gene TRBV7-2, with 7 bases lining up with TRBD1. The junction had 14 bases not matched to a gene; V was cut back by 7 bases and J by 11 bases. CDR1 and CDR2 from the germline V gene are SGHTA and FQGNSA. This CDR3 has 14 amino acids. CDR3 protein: CASTQGGPTAAIYF. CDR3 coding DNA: TGTGCCAGCACCCAGGGGGGGCCAACGGCGGCCATATATTTT.

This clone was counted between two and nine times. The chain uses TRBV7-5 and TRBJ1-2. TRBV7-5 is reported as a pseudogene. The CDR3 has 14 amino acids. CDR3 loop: CVRSLGATNYGYTF. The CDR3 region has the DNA TGTGTCAGAAGCTTAGGAGCAACCAACTATGGCTACACCTTC.

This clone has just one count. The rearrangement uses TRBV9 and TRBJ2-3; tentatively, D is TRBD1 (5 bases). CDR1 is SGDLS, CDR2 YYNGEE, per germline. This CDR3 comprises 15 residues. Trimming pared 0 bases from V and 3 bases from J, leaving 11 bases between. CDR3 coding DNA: TGTGCCAGCAGCGTAGACCAGGGTATAACAGATACGCAGTATTTT. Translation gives CASSVDQGITDTQYF.

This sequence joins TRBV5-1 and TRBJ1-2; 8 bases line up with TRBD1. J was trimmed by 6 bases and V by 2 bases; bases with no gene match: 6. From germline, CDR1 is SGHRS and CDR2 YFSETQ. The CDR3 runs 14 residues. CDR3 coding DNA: TGCGCCAGCAGCTTAGGACAGGGTGAGAATGGCTACACCTTC. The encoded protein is CASSLGQGENGYTF.

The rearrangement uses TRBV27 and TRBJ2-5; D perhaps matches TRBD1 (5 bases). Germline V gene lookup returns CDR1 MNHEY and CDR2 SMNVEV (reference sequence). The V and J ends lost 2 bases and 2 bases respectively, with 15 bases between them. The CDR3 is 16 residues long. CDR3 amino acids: CASSLRWGLSQETQYF. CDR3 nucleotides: TGTGCCAGCAGTTTAAGGTGGGGCCTAAGTCAAGAGACCCAGTACTTC.

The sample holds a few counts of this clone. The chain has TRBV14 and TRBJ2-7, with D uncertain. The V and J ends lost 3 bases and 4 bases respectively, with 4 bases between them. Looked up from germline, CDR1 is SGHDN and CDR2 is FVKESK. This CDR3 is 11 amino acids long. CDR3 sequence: CASSQVYEQYF. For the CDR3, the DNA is TGTGCCAGCAGCCAGGTATACGAGCAGTACTTC.

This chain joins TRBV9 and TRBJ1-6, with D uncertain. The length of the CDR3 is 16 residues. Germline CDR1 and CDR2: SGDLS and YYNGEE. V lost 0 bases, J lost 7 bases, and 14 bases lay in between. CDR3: CASSVDPGLGNSPLHF. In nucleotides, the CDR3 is TGTGCCAGCAGCGTAGACCCCGGGCTAGGCAATTCACCCCTCCACTTT.

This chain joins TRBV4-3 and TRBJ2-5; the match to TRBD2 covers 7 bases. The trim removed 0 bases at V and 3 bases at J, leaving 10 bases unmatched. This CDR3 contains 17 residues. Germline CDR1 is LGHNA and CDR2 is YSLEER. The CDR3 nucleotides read TGCGCCAGCAGCCAAGAGGGAGGGGTGTCCTTAAAAGAGACCCAGTACTTC. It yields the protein CASSQEGGVSLKETQYF.

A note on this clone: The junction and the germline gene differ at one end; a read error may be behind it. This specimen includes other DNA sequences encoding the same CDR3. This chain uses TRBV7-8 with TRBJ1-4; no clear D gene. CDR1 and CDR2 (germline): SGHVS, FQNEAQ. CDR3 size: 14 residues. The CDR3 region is CASSDKRTNEKLFF. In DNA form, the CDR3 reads TGTGCCAGCAGCGATAAAAGAACTAATGAGAAACTGTTTTTT.